This paragraph reports one T cell receptor (beta chain). Other DNA sequences within the sample encode an identical CDR3. Original handling: Amplification from reference gene primers served as the basis for estimated nucleated cell counts. Here immunoSEQ multiplex PCR was the method, and the copy in TCRdb shows in-frame clones only, minus some. For V, J and clone size, that table is used; D and trimming come from the DNA. The sample has 100,000 to 110,000 clones, almost 80% seen once. The sample comes from a study of blood T cell repertoires in COVID-19. Germline lookup yields CDR1 ENHRY and CDR2 SYGVKD. This CDR3 has 13 residues. Between the trimmed V and J ends, which lost 4 bases and 5 bases, there was a span of 11 bases.

The V call is TRBV10-3, the J call TRBJ1-2; D remains ambiguous. Input material: peripheral blood. This clonotype was sampled from a man aged 65-85 years with active or convalescent COVID-19. The CDR3 DNA sequence: TGTGCCATCAGTGGGAATACGGGGTATGGCTACACCTTC. It translates to CAISGNTGYGYTF.